These T cell receptor beta chains were read from a single sample in a study of cytomegalovirus exposure and HLA in healthy donors. The data were produced by immunoSEQ multiplex PCR, yet TCRdb's version contains in-frame clones alone and is incomplete. Seen here are under 110,000 clones, around three quarters observed once, and the top ten hold roughly 6%. Sequenced: PBMCs. The receptors stem from a woman aged 50 to 65 in good health and CMV-seropositive. Each CDR3 is given with its conserved first and last residue. D genes are given only for firm matches. Rows may omit the clone size; those that give it use once, few, many or a size class.

j_call clone_size v_call d_call cdr3_aa cdr3_nt
TRBJ2-1 - TRBV29-1 TRBD2 CSVLRGGSYNEQFF TGCAGCGTCTTACGGGGGGGATCCTACAATGAGCAGTTCTTC
TRBJ2-2 - TRBV7-9 TRBD2 CASSLAPGKRGNTGELFF TGTGCCAGCAGCTTAGCCCCGGGGAAGCGGGGGAACACCGGGGAGCTGTTTTTT
TRBJ1-5 few TRBV2 TRBD1 CASSGTETQPQHF TGTGCCAGCAGCGGGACAGAAACTCAGCCCCAGCATTTT
TRBJ1-1 - TRBV25-1 TRBD1 CASRDRALNTEAFF TGTGCCAGTAGGGACAGGGCCCTGAACACTGAAGCTTTCTTT
TRBJ1-5 - TRBV6-5 - CASSARGNQPQHF TGTGCCAGCAGTGCCAGGGGCAATCAGCCCCAGCATTTT
TRBJ1-5 - TRBV6-6 - CVSSTSGSYDQPQHF -
TRBJ1-2 once TRBV10-3 TRBD1 CAAWDRGLGGYTF TGTGCCGCATGGGACAGGGGGCTAGGTGGCTACACCTTC
TRBJ1-5 - TRBV19 TRBD1 CASNKAHPDRAQPQHF TGTGCCAGTAATAAAGCCCATCCCGACAGGGCTCAGCCCCAGCATTTT
TRBJ2-2 - TRBV11-3 - CASSPGQLSTGELFF TGTGCCAGCAGCCCCGGACAACTCTCCACCGGGGAGCTGTTTTTT
TRBJ2-3 - TRBV30 TRBD2 CAWIGYGLAGDTQYF TGTGCCTGGATCGGGTACGGACTAGCTGGAGATACGCAGTATTTT
TRBJ1-5 - TRBV2 - CASSGTTSNQPQHF TGTGCCAGCAGTGGAACAACCAGCAATCAGCCCCAGCATTTT
TRBJ2-5 - TRBV9 TRBD2 CASSVGPSGAEGTQYF TGTGCCAGCAGCGTAGGTCCTAGCGGCGCTGAAGGGACCCAGTACTTC
TRBJ1-5 - TRBV7-2 - CASSLAPGNAQPQHF TGTGCCAGCAGCTTAGCGCCCGGGAACGCTCAGCCCCAGCATTTT
TRBJ1-4 - TRBV19 - CASASPGKLFF TGTGCCAGTGCCTCCCCGGGAAAACTGTTTTTT
TRBJ2-3 few TRBV7-3 - CASSLNVGAASTDTQYF TGTGCCAGCAGCTTAAATGTAGGCGCGGCTAGCACAGATACGCAGTATTTT
TRBJ2-7 few TRBV4-2 TRBD1 CASSQGTGLYEQYF TGTGCCAGCAGCCAAGGGACAGGGTTATACGAGCAGTACTTC
TRBJ1-2 - TRBV5-1 - CASSPRGGASNYGYTF TGCGCCAGCAGCCCGCGGGGTGGGGCTTCTAACTATGGCTACACCTTC